These T cell receptor beta chains were read from a single sample in a study of shared clonotypes between healthy human individuals. The assay was immunoSEQ multiplex PCR, and TCRdb's table has in-frame clones only and misses some. The data hold 950,000 to 1,100,000 clones, with about 74% observed a single time. Specimen: memory CD4+ T cells sorted from blood. These TCRs come from a man in his late teens or twenties in good health. Both conserved end residues are part of each CDR3. The D gene is left open where the match is weak. Where a row states a size, it is once, few, many or the class of an expanded clone; other rows omit it.

d_gene	v_gene	abundance	j_gene	CDR3nt	CDR3aa
TRBD1	TRBV28	-	TRBJ1-6	TGTGCCAGCTACCCCCGCGGGACAGGCAATTCACCCCTCCACTTT	CASYPRGTGNSPLHF
-	TRBV6-5	-	TRBJ1-2	TGTGCCAGCAGTTACTCCCCAGGGGTGAACTATGGCTACACCTTC	CASSYSPGVNYGYTF
TRBD1	TRBV5-6	many	TRBJ2-1	TGTGCCAGCAGCTTGGGGCAGGGGGCCCCATACAATGAGCAGTTCTTC	CASSLGQGAPYNEQFF
-	TRBV27	few	TRBJ1-1	TGTGCCAGCAGTTACGGGGTTGGTGGCACTGAAGCTTTCTTT	CASSYGVGGTEAFF
TRBD1	TRBV2	few	TRBJ2-5	TGTGCCAGCAGTGCTGGTCCGGGACAGGGGTACCAAGAGACCCAGTACTTC	CASSAGPGQGYQETQYF
-	TRBV7-6	once	TRBJ2-7	TGTGCCAGCAGCTTTACGTACCAGTCCTACGAGCAGTACTTC	CASSFTYQSYEQYF
-	TRBV7-2	-	TRBJ2-2	TGTGCCAGCAGCTTAGATCTAGCAGGGGTTAGCACCGGGGAGCTGTTTTTT	CASSLDLAGVSTGELFF
TRBD1	TRBV27	few	TRBJ2-1	TGTGCCAGCAGCCCCTATATCCGGACAGGATACAATGAGCAGTTCTTC	CASSPYIRTGYNEQFF
-	TRBV11-1	few	TRBJ1-6	TGTGCCAGCAGCCCAACGCTTAACACACCCCTCCACTTT	CASSPTLNTPLHF
-	TRBV5-1	-	TRBJ2-5	TGCGCCAGCAGCAGAGTCACAGAGGAGACCCAGTACTTC	CASSRVTEETQYF
-	TRBV5-5	-	TRBJ2-1	TGTGCCAGCAGCCAGCGGGTCGGGAGCTACAATGAGCAGTTCTTC	CASSQRVGSYNEQFF
TRBD2	TRBV5-4	-	TRBJ2-1	TGTGCCAGCAGCTACCGGGACTATGCCTACAATGAGCAGTTCTTC	CASSYRDYAYNEQFF
TRBD1	TRBV2	-	TRBJ2-5	TGTGCCAGCAGTGAACAGGGGGCAAGCCAAGAGACCCAGTACTTC	CASSEQGASQETQYF
-	TRBV2	-	TRBJ2-7	TGTGCCAGCAGTGATTTAACCCCGGGGTCCGAGCAGTACTTC	CASSDLTPGSEQYF
TRBD2	TRBV6-5	-	TRBJ2-7	TGTGCCAGCAGGCGGGAGGGGGGGGAGCAGTACTTC	CASRREGGEQYF
TRBD2	TRBV7-3	-	TRBJ2-3	TGTGCCAGCAGCTTAAAGCCCCCCAGCGGGGGTAAGGCAGATACGCAGTATTTT	CASSLKPPSGGKADTQYF
-	TRBV10-2	-	TRBJ1-4	TGCGCCAGCAGGCCCCAGACTAATGAAAAACTGTTTTTT	CASRPQTNEKLFF
TRBD2	TRBV4-1	-	TRBJ2-3	TGCGCCAGCAGCCGCCAGGTAGCTAGCGGGGCTAGCACAGATACGCAGTATTTT	CASSRQVASGASTDTQYF
-	TRBV28	-	TRBJ1-4	TGTGCCAGCAGTCGACAGGTTAATCCGCAAGAAAAACTGTTTTTT	CASSRQVNPQEKLFF
-	TRBV11-2	few	TRBJ2-2	TGTGCCAGCGGCCTTGGGATCGACACCGGGGAGCTGTTTTTT	CASGLGIDTGELFF
TRBD2	TRBV5-1	-	TRBJ2-7	TGCGCCAGCAGCTCGGGGGGTATTGGGTACGAGCAGTACTTC	CASSSGGIGYEQYF
-	TRBV7-2	-	TRBJ2-2	TGTGCCAGCAGCTTAGACGGGAACACCGGGGAGCTGTTTTTT	CASSLDGNTGELFF
-	TRBV7-3	-	TRBJ2-1	TGTGCCAGCGCTAGATCGGGCAACCCCTACTACAATGAGCAGTTCTTC	CASARSGNPYYNEQFF
-	TRBV18	-	TRBJ2-1	TGTGCCAGCTCACCACCGGCCAGGGCGGAGCAGTTCTTC	CASSPPARAEQFF
-	TRBV27	-	TRBJ2-5	TGTGCCAGCAGTTTTCCCCGGGGCAGCCCCAAAGAGACCCAGTACTTC	CASSFPRGSPKETQYF
-	TRBV6-6	-	TRBJ1-6	TGTGCCAGCGGGGGGCTGGGTCAGGGTAATTCACCCCTCCACTTT	CASGGLGQGNSPLHF
TRBD1	TRBV29-1	few	TRBJ1-2	TGCAGCGCCATCTCCGGGACAGGGGGCGGTGGCTACACCTTC	CSAISGTGGGGYTF
-	TRBV28	-	TRBJ2-5	TGTGCCAGCAGTTTCACCGGAAGGGGAAGACAAGAGACCCAGTACTTC	CASSFTGRGRQETQYF
-	TRBV19	-	TRBJ2-6	TGTGCCAGTAGTATATGGAGGCCTGGGGCCAACGTCCTGACTTTC	CASSIWRPGANVLTF
TRBD1	TRBV6-1	-	TRBJ1-1	TGTGCCAGCAGTGGACGACAGGGGGGGACTGAAGCTTTCTTT	CASSGRQGGTEAFF
TRBD1	TRBV6-4	-	TRBJ2-2	TGTGCCAGCCGTACCCGACAGGGAACCGGGGAGCTGTTTTTT	CASRTRQGTGELFF
-	TRBV6-5	-	TRBJ2-7	TGTGCCAGCAGTTATCGGGACGGGGGCTACGAGCAGTACTTC	CASSYRDGGYEQYF
TRBD1	TRBV19	once	TRBJ2-7	TGTGCCAGTAGTATAAGACAGGGGTACGAGCAGTACTTC	CASSIRQGYEQYF
-	TRBV6-1	-	TRBJ1-2	TGTGCCAGCAGTGAAGACCGGGGGCGTGCTAACTATGGCTACACCTTC	CASSEDRGRANYGYTF
-	TRBV7-8	-	TRBJ1-6	TGTGCCAGCAGCTTCAGTAGGGACTCTCGGTCACCCCTCCACTTT	CASSFSRDSRSPLHF
TRBD2	TRBV5-6	once	TRBJ2-7	TGTGCCAGCAGCGCCGGGACTATCACCTACGAGCAGTACTTC	CASSAGTITYEQYF
-	TRBV7-9	-	TRBJ2-7	TGTGCCAGCAGCAGCGGACGGGAGAGCTCCTACGAGCAGTACTTC	CASSSGRESSYEQYF
-	TRBV28	-	TRBJ1-2	TGTGCCAGCAGCTCCGGGACGGATTTAAAGAATGGCTACACCTTC	CASSSGTDLKNGYTF
TRBD1	TRBV5-4	-	TRBJ2-7	TGTGCCAGCAGTCCTCCGACAGGGGTCGGCGAGCAGTACTTC	CASSPPTGVGEQYF
-	TRBV19	once	TRBJ1-3	TGTGCCAGTAGTACCCTCGGGGGCTCTGGAAACACCATATATTTT	CASSTLGGSGNTIYF
TRBD1	TRBV5-6	-	TRBJ2-3	TGTGCCAGCACCCTAGGGGGCGCGCAGTATTTT	CASTLGGAQYF
TRBD1	TRBV10-3	-	TRBJ2-3	TGTGCCATCAGTGAGCCGGGACAGGGGATCACAGATACGCAGTATTTT	CAISEPGQGITDTQYF
TRBD2	TRBV5-5	-	TRBJ2-7	TGTGCCAGCAGCTTTGGGTCTGTGGGAGGGCTCTACGAGCAGTACTTC	CASSFGSVGGLYEQYF
-	TRBV25-1	-	TRBJ1-2	TGTGCCAGCAGTGAAACCCCCGTGGGGGCCAACTATGGCTACACCTTC	CASSETPVGANYGYTF
TRBD2	TRBV7-2	-	TRBJ2-7	TGTGCCAGCAGCCGACCCGGGAGGGGAGTCGAGCAGTACTTC	CASSRPGRGVEQYF
TRBD2	TRBV5-4	-	TRBJ2-3	TGTGCCAGCAAATTTAGCGGGGGCACAGATACGCAGTATTTT	CASKFSGGTDTQYF
-	TRBV10-3	-	TRBJ2-7	TGTGCCATCAGTGAGGAGAGGGTTATATACTACGAGCAGTACTTC	CAISEERVIYYEQYF
-	TRBV5-1	once	TRBJ1-5	TGCGCCAGCAGCTTGACCGGGAACGATCAGCCCCAGCATTTT	CASSLTGNDQPQHF
-	TRBV19	once	TRBJ1-3	TGTGCCAGTAATGTTGACCGAGGAAACACCATATATTTT	CASNVDRGNTIYF
TRBD1	TRBV7-2	few	TRBJ1-2	TGTGCCAGCAGCTTAGTCGGACAGGTGGTGGGTGGCTACACCTTC	CASSLVGQVVGGYTF
TRBD2	TRBV7-2	-	TRBJ2-7	TGTGCCAGCAGGGAAAAGGGGACTAGGGTCCACGAGCAGTACTTC	CASREKGTRVHEQYF
-	TRBV5-6	once	TRBJ2-7	TGTGCCAGCAGCTTGCAGGGAGGCTACGAGCAGTACTTC	CASSLQGGYEQYF
TRBD1	TRBV5-1	-	TRBJ2-3	TGCGCCAGCAGCTTGGGACGGGACAGGGGATCAGATACGCAGTATTTT	CASSLGRDRGSDTQYF
TRBD2	TRBV7-2	-	TRBJ2-7	TGTGCCAGCAGCCTAAAAGCGGGAGAAGTCTACGAGCAGTACTTC	CASSLKAGEVYEQYF
-	TRBV2	few	TRBJ1-2	TGTGCCAGCAGTGAAGGCAGGGATACCCATGGCTACACCTTC	CASSEGRDTHGYTF
-	TRBV5-4	-	TRBJ2-5	TGTGCCAGCAGCTCGATGTTCGGGCCTGTGGAGACCCAGTACTTC	CASSSMFGPVETQYF